These 20 T cell receptor beta chains were sequenced from one sample in a study of early T cells in non-severe SARS-CoV-2 infection. TCRdb analysed the 5' RACE reads with MiXCR anew, one entry per CDR3 protein. The table shows 45,000 or so distinct CDR3 sequences, with about a quarter occurring only once. The specimen was whole blood, collected at baseline. The receptors originated from an adult who was a healthcare worker with PCR-confirmed SARS-CoV-2 infection or an uninfected control (not recorded which).

V gene TRBV18 combines with J gene TRBJ1-1, with no clear D. CDR3 length: 13 amino acids. CDR1 is KGHSH, CDR2 LQKENI, per germline. Trimming pared 3 bases from V and 4 bases from J, leaving 9 bases between. The CDR3 sequence is CASSPGSSTEAFF. The CDR3 region has the DNA TGTGCCAGCTCACCTGGCAGTAGCACTGAAGCTTTCTTT.

The genes are TRBV12-3 or TRBV12-4 and TRBJ1-5; TRBD1 agrees at 8 bases. J gave up 4 bases and V 4 bases, and 12 bases lay outside the gene matches. This CDR3 comprises 17 residues. CDR3 region: CASSYYGPGGWNQPQHF. CDR3 DNA: TGTGCCAGCAGTTATTACGGGCCAGGGGGCTGGAATCAGCCCCAGCATTTT.

This clonotype was found a few times. The chain uses TRBV10-3 and TRBJ2-5; the match to TRBD1 covers 7 bases. Per germline, CDR1 ENHRY and CDR2 SYGVKD. The V segment lost 6 bases and the J segment 4 bases; nucleotides outside the gene matches: 14. CDR3 size: 16 residues. In nucleotides, the CDR3 is TGTGCCATCAGCATTCGAAAGACAGGGTCCGGAGAGACCCAGTACTTC. Translated, it gives CAISIRKTGSGETQYF.

This clonotype has only a few counts. In DNA form, the CDR3 reads TGTGCCAGCAGCTCCGACAGGGGCACTGAAGCTTTCTTT. Protein product: CASSSDRGTEAFF. This chain connects TRBV11-2 to TRBJ1-1; 8 nucleotides align to TRBD1. CDR3 length equals 13 residues. CDR1 and CDR2 (germline): SGHAT, FQNNGV. Losses at the gene ends were 4 bases for V and 4 bases for J; bases not matched to a gene: 2.

The chain employs TRBV12-3 or TRBV12-4 and TRBJ2-1, with 9 bases fitting TRBD1. The CDR3 has 14 amino acids. V lost 6 bases and J lost 4; bases outside the gene matches: 4. In DNA, the CDR3 is TGTGCCAGCAGCTCCGGGACAGGGTACAATGAGCAGTTCTTC. The encoded protein is CASSSGTGYNEQFF.

This clonotype was detected many times. This chain joins TRBV7-2 and TRBJ2-3; a possible D gene is TRBD2 (6 bases). V was cut by 0 bases and J by 0 bases, with 22 bases left in between. CDR1 and CDR2 from the germline V gene are SGHTA and FQGNSA. The CDR3 runs to 20 residues. Here the CDR3 DNA reads TGTGCCAGCAGCTTAGCGGGGGGAGTGCTGATCCTTCCTAGCACAGATACGCAGTATTTT. It codes for CASSLAGGVLILPSTDTQYF.

J is TRBJ1-1 and V is TRBV5-4; the D is unclear. Germline CDR1 reads SGHNT; CDR2 reads YYREEE (reference sequence). The V and J ends lost 5 bases and 1 base respectively, with 9 bases between them. The CDR3 length is 13 residues. As DNA, the CDR3 is TGTGCCAGCAGAGCTTCCACGAACACTGAAGCTTTCTTT. Protein product: CASRASTNTEAFF.

A few counts support this clonotype. The V gene is TRBV9, the J gene TRBJ2-7, with D possibly being TRBD1 or TRBD2 (6 bases each). The V gene lost 1 base and the J gene lost 5 bases, with 13 bases spanning the gap. Per germline, CDR1 SGDLS and CDR2 YYNGEE. The CDR3 is 14 amino acids. CDR3 in DNA: TGTGCCAGCAGCGTATCTTCCGGGGGCCACGAGCAGTACTTC. Translating it yields CASSVSSGGHEQYF.

This clonotype was seen a handful of times. The chain carries TRBV7-6 and TRBJ2-5, with D perhaps matching TRBD1 (8 bases). Deletions cut 3 bases from V and 4 bases from J, with 15 bases between. Germline V lookup: CDR1 SGHVS, CDR2 FNYEAQ. The CDR3 length is 15 residues. Written as DNA, the CDR3 is TGTGCCAGCAGCTTGAGACAGGGGAGGGGAGAGACCCAGTACTTC. It encodes CASSLRQGRGETQYF.

The chain combines TRBV3-1 with TRBJ2-1, with D uncertain. V lost 4 bases and J 6 bases, leaving 4 bases between the germline ends. There are 11 residues in the CDR3. The V gene's germline CDR1 is LGHDT and CDR2 YNNKEL (reference sequence). The CDR3 coding sequence is TGTGCCAGCAGCCGTGGCAATGAGCAGTTCTTC. Protein product: CASSRGNEQFF.

The J gene is TRBJ2-7, the V gene TRBV4-3; 7 bases are shared with TRBD2. V shed 2 bases, J shed 4 bases, and the junction held 5 bases outside the gene matches. Germline V lookup: CDR1 LGHNA, CDR2 YSLEER. This CDR3 has 14 amino acids. The CDR3: CASSQSLGGYEQYF. CDR3 nucleotides: TGCGCCAGCAGCCAATCCCTGGGGGGGTACGAGCAGTACTTC.

This clonotype was seen more than once but under ten times. The chain links TRBV6-5 to TRBJ2-2, with 7 bases that match TRBD1. Germline values: CDR1 MNHEY, CDR2 SVGAGI. The CDR3 has 17 amino acids. V shed 11 bases, J shed 6 bases, and the junction held 21 bases outside the gene matches. CDR3 sequence reads: CASHATQGSGNAGELFF. In DNA form, the CDR3 reads TGTGCCTCCCATGCGACACAGGGGTCGGGCAACGCCGGGGAGCTGTTTTTT.

This clonotype was seen a few times. The chain is built from TRBV7-9 and TRBJ2-7, with a tentative D call TRBD1 (6 bases). The germline gives CDR1 SEHNR, CDR2 FQNEAQ (reference sequence). The ends were cut back, 8 bases at V and 3 bases at J, with 20 bases in the middle. The CDR3 spans 15 residues. The CDR3 region has the DNA TGTGCCAGCGGGGGACGGACGGGACATTTCTACGAGCAGTACTTC. Protein: CASGGRTGHFYEQYF. The full variable domain, rest sourced from reference TRBV7-9 and TRBJ2-7, is DTGVSQNPRHKITKRGQNVTFRCDPISEHNRLYWYRQTLGQGPEFLTYFQNEAQLEKSRLLSDRFSAERPKGSFSTLEIQRTEQGDSAMYLCASGGRTGHFYEQYFGPGTRLTVT.

The chain couples TRBV19 to TRBJ2-4; 10 bases are a match to TRBD1. The CDR3 length is 16 residues. Per germline, CDR1 LNHDA and CDR2 SQIVND (reference sequence). The V segment lost 3 bases and the J segment 0 bases; nucleotides outside the gene matches: 2. The CDR3: CASSIRDRGAKNIQYF. The CDR3 DNA sequence: TGTGCCAGTAGTATCCGGGACAGGGGAGCCAAAAACATTCAGTACTTC.

This clonotype was counted only a few times. The DNA for the CDR3 is TGTGCCAGCAGTGAGCCGGGAATCGAAGAGACCCAGTACTTC. It is translated as CASSEPGIEETQYF. The genes are TRBV6-1 and TRBJ2-5; D may be TRBD2 (5 bases). Germline CDR1 reads MNHNS; CDR2 reads SASEGT. The CDR3 is 14 amino acids. V was clipped by 3 bases and J by 3 bases, with 11 bases between them.

This clonotype appeared a few times. The chain combines TRBV12-5 with TRBJ2-1; 11 nucleotides match TRBD1. CDR3 length: 14 residues. Germline V gene sequence: CDR1 LGHNT, CDR2 FRNRAP. The V gene end was trimmed by 6 bases and the J gene end by 8 bases; junction bases not matched to a gene: 6. CDR3 DNA: TGTGCTAGTGGCCCCGGACAGGGGGCTTATGAGCAGTTCTTC. Encoded protein: CASGPGQGAYEQFF. Drawing the rest from reference TRBV12-5 and TRBJ2-1, the complete variable domain is DARVTQTPRHKVTEMGQEVTMRCQPILGHNTVFWYRQTMMQGLELLAYFRNRAPLDDSGMPKDRFSAEMPDATLATLKIQPSEPRDSAVYFCASGPGQGAYEQFFGPGTRLTVL.

The rearrangement uses TRBV30 and TRBJ2-2, with D perhaps matching TRBD2 (5 bases). The CDR3 has 13 residues. The V gene lost 3 bases and the J gene lost 4 bases, with 9 bases spanning the gap. Germline values: CDR1 GTSNPN, CDR2 SVGIG (reference sequence). The CDR3 loop is CAWRTAGTGELFF. The DNA for the CDR3 is TGTGCCTGGAGGACCGCGGGCACCGGGGAGCTGTTTTTT.

The chain has TRBV6-1 and TRBJ1-1, with TRBD1 as a possible D gene (5 bases). CDR3 length equals 12 residues. V lost 10 bases, J lost 10 bases, and 19 bases lay in between. Germline-derived CDR1 and CDR2 are MNHNS and SASEGT. DNA of the CDR3: TGTGCCATCCTTTTCGGGGCCTCCGGAGCTTTCTTT. Its translation is CAILFGASGAFF.

In its sample, this clonotype was seen a few times. CDR3 amino acids: CASMRQGAKTQYF. In DNA form, the CDR3 reads TGTGCCAGCATGCGACAGGGGGCGAAGACCCAGTACTTC. This chain connects TRBV27 to TRBJ2-5; 10 positions match TRBD1. Germline V gives CDR1 MNHEY, CDR2 SMNVEV (reference sequence). V gave up 7 bases and J gave up 6 bases; unmatched junction bases: 5. This CDR3 region has 13 residues.

This clonotype has a count of ten or more. The rearrangement joins TRBV7-9 to TRBJ2-3; D is unclear. V shed 8 bases and J shed 4 bases, with 7 bases lying between them. CDR3 length: 11 amino acids. CDR1 SEHNR and CDR2 FQNEAQ come from the germline V gene (reference sequence). The CDR3 nucleotides are TGTGCCAGCTCGCCCGCAGATACGCAGTATTTT. The encoded protein is CASSPADTQYF.